This entry describes one T cell receptor (beta chain). Its antigen is not identified. The data belong to a study of T cells in Graves' hyperthyroidism and ophthalmopathy. Study-wide points: Most thyroid-expanded clonotypes above 0.001 were also found in blood.

Germline CDR1 reads DFQATT; CDR2 reads SNEGSKA (reference sequence). The CDR3 contains 15 residues. V lost 3 bases and J lost 2, with 13 bases in between. Newly diagnosed hyperthyroidism, duration under 2 months, in patients aged 18 to 65. Pregnant or lactating patients were excluded, as were those with uncontrolled infection or other autoimmune disease. TCR beta CDR3 sequences were amplified from RNA transcripts. In the first-round RT-PCR of the TCR CDR3, the HTBI primer set was used. TCRdb reprocessed the multiplex PCR reads via MiXCR and lists one record per CDR3 protein. The data contain hundreds of thousands of distinct CDR3 sequences, about 14% of them singletons.

The receptor's source is a woman between 18 and 29 years old with Graves' hyperthyroidism. The sequencing input was blood. The chain employs TRBV20-1 and TRBJ2-2; no firm D call. The CDR3 sequence is CSARGPQLNTGELFF. DNA for the CDR3: TGCAGTGCTAGGGGCCCGCAGCTAAACACCGGGGAGCTGTTTTTT.